The entry below describes one TCR beta chain. Its cognate antigen has yet to be identified. The input lacks base qualities; no much larger clone sits a single base away. TCRbeta CDR3 regions were amplified from genomic DNA using the immunoSEQ Assay, a bias-controlled multiplex PCR. The study's own analysis went as follows. Nucleated cell counts per sample were estimated from amplification of reference gene primers within the assay. Sequence reads were collapsed and filtered to measure the absolute abundance of every unique TCRbeta CDR3 rearrangement. For each sample, productive Simpson clonality was calculated as the square root of Simpson's diversity index over productive rearrangements. Here the immuneACCESS table is served through TCRdb, limited to in-frame sequences with V and J called. Missing clones are a known gap in these copies; in checked studies unresolved V genes cover under half, and the rest lacks a known reason. That table gives V, J and clone size, and the DNA gave D and trimming. Recorded for this sample are roughly 110,000 clones; roughly 84% of them occurred a single time. Of the sample, over 4% is held by the ten largest clones.

The sample comes from a study of blood T cell repertoires in COVID-19 (dated by TCRdb to 2018 to 2021). About the study as a whole: Samples from collaborators originated in the United States, Italy and Spain and spanned both the acute and convalescent phases of COVID-19. Samples came from the ongoing ImmuneRACE study (first 160 participants) plus 1,254 subjects from 6 global collaborators. Where available, HLA class I and class II types were taken from metadata supplied by the sample provider and were not determined by assay-based typing. A freely available public database, intended as a resource for researchers studying the immune response to SARS-CoV-2, is where the repertoires were released. Subjects who had been exposed to COVID-19, were actively infected with it, or had recovered from it provided the deeply sampled blood TCRbeta repertoires that made up the dataset. The material from the prospective study consisted of cDNA or gDNA derived from T cells, B-cell-depleted T cells, or PBMCs. The sample metadata nearly always contained a de-identified subject ID, COVID-19 status, age in years and sex.

The collaborating institutions used their own protocols to collect whole blood in K2EDTA tubes. Collaborator samples were shipped for TCRbeta analysis as frozen whole blood, isolated PBMCs, or DNA extracted from either sample type. General study outcomes and caveats: The amount of clinical and demographic metadata varied by source and participant and was provided uncurated.

The sample consisted of peripheral blood. The TCR comes from a human donor in a cohort sampled during active COVID-19.

Here the CDR3 is given as CASSKTGLAKNYNEQFF. The sequenced DNA is TGTGCCAGCAGTAAGACGGGACTAGCGAAGAACTACAATGAGCAGTTCTTC. The chain is encoded by TRBV9 joined to TRBJ2-1; 10 bases in the junction line up with TRBD2. CDR1 is given as SGDLS and CDR2 as YYNGEE, both from the germline V gene. V ends up 5 bases short and J 3 bases short, with an unmatched junction base count of 11. Inclusive of the bounding cysteine and phenylalanine, the CDR3 is 17 residues long. Just the 51-base CDR3 DNA is kept, in frame starting at base 1. Full variable domain (CDR3 extended with the reference TRBV9 and TRBJ2-1 proteins): DSGVTQTPKHLITATGQRVTLRCSPRSGDLSVYWYQQSLDQGLQFLIQYYNGEERAKGNILERFSAQQFPDLHSELNLSSLELGDSALYFCASSKTGLAKNYNEQFFGPGTRLTVL.